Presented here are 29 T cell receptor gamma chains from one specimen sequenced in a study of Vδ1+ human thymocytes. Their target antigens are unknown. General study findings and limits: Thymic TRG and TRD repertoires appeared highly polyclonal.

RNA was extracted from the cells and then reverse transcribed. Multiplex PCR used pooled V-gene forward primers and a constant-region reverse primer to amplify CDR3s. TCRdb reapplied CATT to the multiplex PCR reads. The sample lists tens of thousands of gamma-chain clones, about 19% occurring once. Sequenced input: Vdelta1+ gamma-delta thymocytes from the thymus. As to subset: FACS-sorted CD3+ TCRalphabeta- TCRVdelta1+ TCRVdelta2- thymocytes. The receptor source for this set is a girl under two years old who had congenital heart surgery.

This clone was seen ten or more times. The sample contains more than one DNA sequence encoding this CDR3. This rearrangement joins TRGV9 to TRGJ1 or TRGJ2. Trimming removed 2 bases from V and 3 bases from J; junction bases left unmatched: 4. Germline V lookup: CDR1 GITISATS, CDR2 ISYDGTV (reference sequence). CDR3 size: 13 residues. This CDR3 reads CALWEATYYKKLF. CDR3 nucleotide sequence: TGTGCCTTGTGGGAGGCCACTTATTATAAGAAACTCTTT.

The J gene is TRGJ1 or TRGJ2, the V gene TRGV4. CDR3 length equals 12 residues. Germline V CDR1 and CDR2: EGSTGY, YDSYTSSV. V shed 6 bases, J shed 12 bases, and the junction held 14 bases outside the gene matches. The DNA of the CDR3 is TGTGCCACCTGGAACCTGAGGAGGGGGAAACTCTTT. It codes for CATWNLRRGKLF.

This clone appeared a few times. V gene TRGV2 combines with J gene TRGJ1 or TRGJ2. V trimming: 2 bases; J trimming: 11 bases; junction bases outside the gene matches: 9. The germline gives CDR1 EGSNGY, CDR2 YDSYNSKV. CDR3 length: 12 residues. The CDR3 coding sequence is TGTGCCACCTGGGACGCCCGCGGAGAGAAACTCTTT. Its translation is CATWDARGEKLF.

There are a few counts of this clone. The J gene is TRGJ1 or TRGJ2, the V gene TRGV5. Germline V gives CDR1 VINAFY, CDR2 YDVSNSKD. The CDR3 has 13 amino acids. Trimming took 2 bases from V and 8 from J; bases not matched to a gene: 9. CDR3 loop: CATWDTPGDKKLF. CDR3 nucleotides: TGTGCCACCTGGGACACGCCCGGGGATAAGAAACTCTTT.

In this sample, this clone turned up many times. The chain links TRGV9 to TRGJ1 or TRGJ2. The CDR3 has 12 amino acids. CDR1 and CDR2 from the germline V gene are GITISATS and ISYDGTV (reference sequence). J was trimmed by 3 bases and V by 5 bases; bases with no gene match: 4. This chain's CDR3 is CALWGSYYKKLF. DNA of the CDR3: TGTGCCTTGTGGGGCTCTTATTATAAGAAACTCTTT.

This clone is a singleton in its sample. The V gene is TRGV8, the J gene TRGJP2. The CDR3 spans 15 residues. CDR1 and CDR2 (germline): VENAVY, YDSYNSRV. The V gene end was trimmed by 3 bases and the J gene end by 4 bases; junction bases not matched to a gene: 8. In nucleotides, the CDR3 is TGTGCCACCTGGGATCTTAAACATAGTGATTGGATCAAGACGTTT. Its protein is CATWDLKHSDWIKTF.

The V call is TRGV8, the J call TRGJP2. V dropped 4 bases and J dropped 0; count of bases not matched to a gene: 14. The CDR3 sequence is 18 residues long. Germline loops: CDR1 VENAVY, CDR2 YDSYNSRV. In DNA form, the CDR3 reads TGTGCCACCTGGGACCCCATTCCCCATAATAGTAGTGATTGGATCAAGACGTTT. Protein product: CATWDPIPHNSSDWIKTF.

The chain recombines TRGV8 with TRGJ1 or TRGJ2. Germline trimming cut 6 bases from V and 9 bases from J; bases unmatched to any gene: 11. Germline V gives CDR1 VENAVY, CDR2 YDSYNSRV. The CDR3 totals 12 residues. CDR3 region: CATWSPGAKKLF. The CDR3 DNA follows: TGTGCCACCTGGTCCCCAGGGGCTAAGAAACTCTTT.

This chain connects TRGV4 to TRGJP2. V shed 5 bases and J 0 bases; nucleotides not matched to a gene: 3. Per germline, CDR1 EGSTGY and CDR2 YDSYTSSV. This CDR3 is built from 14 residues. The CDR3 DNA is TGTGCCACCTGGGTAGATAGTAGTGATTGGATCAAGACGTTT. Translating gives CATWVDSSDWIKTF.

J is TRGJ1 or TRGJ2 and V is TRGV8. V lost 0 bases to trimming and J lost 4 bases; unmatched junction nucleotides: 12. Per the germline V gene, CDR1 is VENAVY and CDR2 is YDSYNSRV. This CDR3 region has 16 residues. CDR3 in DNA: TGTGCCACCTGGGATAGGCGGGGCCTGGGATATTATAAGAAACTCTTT. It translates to CATWDRRGLGYYKKLF.

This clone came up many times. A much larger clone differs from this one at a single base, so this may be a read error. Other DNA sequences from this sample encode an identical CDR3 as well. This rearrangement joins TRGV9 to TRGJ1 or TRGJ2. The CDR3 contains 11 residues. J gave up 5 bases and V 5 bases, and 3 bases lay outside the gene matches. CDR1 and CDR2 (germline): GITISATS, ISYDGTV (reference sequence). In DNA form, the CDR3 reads TGTGCCTTGTGGGGGGATTATAAGAAACTCTTT. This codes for CALWGDYKKLF.

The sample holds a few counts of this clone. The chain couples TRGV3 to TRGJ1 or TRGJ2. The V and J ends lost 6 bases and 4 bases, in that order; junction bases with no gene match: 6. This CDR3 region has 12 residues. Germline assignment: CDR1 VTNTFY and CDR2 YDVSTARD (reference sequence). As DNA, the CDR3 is TGTGCCACCTGGTCCAGATATTATAAGAAACTCTTT. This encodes CATWSRYYKKLF.

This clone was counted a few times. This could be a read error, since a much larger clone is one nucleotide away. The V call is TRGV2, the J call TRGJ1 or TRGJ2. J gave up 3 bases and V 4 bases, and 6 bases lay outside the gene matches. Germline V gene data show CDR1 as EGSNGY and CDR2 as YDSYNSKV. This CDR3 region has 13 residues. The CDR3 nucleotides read TGTGCCACCTGGGATGAGCGTTATTATAAGAAACTCTTT. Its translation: CATWDERYYKKLF.

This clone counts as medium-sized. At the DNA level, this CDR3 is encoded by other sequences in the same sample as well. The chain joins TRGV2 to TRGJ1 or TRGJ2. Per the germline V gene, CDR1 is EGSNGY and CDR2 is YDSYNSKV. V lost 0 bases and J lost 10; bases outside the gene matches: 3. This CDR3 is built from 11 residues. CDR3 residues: CATWDGQKKLF. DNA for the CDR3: TGTGCCACCTGGGACGGGCAAAAGAAACTCTTT.

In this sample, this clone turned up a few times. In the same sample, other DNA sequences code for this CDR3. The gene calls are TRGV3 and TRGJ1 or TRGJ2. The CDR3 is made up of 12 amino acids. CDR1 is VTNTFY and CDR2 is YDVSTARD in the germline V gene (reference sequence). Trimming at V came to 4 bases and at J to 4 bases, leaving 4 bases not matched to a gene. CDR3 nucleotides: TGTGCCACCTGGGAGGTATATTATAAGAAACTCTTT. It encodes CATWEVYYKKLF.

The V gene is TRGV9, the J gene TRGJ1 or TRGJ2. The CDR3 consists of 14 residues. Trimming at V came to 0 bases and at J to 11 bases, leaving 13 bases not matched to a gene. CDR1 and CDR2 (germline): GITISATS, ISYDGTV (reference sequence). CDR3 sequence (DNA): TGTGCCTTGTGGGAGGTGCAGGCCCACACGGAGAAACTCTTT. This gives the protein CALWEVQAHTEKLF.

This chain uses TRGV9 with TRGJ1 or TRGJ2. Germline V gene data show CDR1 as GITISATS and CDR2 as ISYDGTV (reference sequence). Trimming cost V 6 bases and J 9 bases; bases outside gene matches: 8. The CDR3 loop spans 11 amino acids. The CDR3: CALWLFLKKLF. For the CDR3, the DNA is TGTGCCTTGTGGCTTTTCCTTAAGAAACTCTTT.

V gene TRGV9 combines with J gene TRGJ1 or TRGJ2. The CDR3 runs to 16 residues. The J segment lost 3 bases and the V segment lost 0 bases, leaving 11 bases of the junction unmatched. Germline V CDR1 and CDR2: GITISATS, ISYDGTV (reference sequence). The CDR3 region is CALWEVQVYSYYKKLF. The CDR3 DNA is TGTGCCTTGTGGGAGGTGCAGGTTTATAGTTATTATAAGAAACTCTTT.

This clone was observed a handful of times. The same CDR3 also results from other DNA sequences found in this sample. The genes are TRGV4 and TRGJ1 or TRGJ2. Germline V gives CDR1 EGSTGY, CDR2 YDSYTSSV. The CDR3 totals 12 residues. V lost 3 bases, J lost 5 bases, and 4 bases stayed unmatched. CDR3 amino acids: CATWDRHYKKLF. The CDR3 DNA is TGTGCCACCTGGGATCGTCATTATAAGAAACTCTTT.

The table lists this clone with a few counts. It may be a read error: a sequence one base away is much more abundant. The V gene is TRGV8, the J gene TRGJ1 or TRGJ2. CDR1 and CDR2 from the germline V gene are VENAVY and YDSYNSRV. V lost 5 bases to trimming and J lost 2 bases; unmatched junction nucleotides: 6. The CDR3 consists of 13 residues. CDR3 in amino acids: CATWGGHYYKKLF. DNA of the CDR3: TGTGCCACCTGGGGCGGACATTATTATAAGAAACTCTTT.

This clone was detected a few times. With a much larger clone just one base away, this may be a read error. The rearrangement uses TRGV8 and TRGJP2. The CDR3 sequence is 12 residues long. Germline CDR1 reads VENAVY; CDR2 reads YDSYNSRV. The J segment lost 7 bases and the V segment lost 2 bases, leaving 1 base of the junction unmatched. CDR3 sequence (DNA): TGTGCCACCTGGGATACTGATTGGATCAAGACGTTT. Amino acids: CATWDTDWIKTF.

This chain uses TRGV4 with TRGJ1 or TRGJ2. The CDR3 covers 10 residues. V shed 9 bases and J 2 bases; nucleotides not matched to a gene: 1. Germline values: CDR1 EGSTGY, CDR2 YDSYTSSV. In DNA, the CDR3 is TGTGCCACCGATTATTATAAGAAACTCTTT. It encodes CATDYYKKLF.

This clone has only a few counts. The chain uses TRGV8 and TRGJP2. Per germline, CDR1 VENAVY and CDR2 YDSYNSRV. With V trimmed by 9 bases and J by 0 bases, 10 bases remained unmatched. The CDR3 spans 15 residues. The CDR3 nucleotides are TGTGCCACCCAAACCGGATATAGTAGTGATTGGATCAAGACGTTT. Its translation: CATQTGYSSDWIKTF.

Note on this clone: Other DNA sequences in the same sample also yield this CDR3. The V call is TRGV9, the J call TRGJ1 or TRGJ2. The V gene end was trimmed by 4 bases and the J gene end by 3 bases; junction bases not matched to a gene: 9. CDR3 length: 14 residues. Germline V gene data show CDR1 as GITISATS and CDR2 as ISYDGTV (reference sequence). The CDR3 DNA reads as TGTGCCTTGTGGGAAGTTTCCGGTTATTATAAGAAACTCTTT. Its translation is CALWEVSGYYKKLF.

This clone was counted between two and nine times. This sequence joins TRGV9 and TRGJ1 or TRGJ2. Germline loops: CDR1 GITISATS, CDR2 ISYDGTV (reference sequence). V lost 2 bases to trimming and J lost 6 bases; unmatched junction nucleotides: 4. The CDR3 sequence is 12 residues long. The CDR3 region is CALWEAFYKKLF. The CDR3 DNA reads TGTGCCTTGTGGGAGGCGTTTTATAAGAAACTCTTT.

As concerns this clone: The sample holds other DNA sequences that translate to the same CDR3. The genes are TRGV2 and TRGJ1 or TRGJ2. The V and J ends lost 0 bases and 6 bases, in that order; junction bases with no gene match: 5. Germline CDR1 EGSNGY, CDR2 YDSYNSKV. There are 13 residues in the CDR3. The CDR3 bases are TGTGCCACCTGGGACGGGCCGACTTATAAGAAACTCTTT. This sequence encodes CATWDGPTYKKLF.

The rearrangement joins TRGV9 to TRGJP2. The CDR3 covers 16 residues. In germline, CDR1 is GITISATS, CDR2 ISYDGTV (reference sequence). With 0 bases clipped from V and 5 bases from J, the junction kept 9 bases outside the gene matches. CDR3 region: CALWEVQTGSDWIKTF. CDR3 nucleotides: TGTGCCTTGTGGGAGGTGCAGACTGGGAGTGATTGGATCAAGACGTTT.

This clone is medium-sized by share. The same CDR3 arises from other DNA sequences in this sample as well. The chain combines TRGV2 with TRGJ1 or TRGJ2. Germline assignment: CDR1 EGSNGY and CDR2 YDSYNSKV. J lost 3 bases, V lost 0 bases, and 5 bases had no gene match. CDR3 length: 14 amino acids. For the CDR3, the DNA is TGTGCCACCTGGGACGGGCCGAGTTATTATAAGAAACTCTTT. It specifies CATWDGPSYYKKLF.

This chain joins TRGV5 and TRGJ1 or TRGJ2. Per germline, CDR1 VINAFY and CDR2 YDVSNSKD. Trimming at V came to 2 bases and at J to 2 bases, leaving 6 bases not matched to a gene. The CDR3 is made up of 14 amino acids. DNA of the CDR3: TGTGCCACCTGGGACACCTCTTATTATTATAAGAAACTCTTT. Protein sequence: CATWDTSYYYKKLF.